The 27 T cell receptor beta chains below all came from one sample that was sequenced in a study of cytomegalovirus exposure and HLA in healthy donors. Use of 60 Vbeta and 13 Jbeta primers characterized the PCR. Data came from immunoSEQ multiplex PCR; TCRdb stores just in-frame clones and leaves some out. Among 110,000 to 150,000 clones listed, around two thirds were seen once. The specimen was PBMCs. The receptors stem from a woman in her sixties in good health and CMV-seropositive.

The gene calls are TRBV18 and TRBJ2-5; D perhaps matches TRBD1 (6 bases). CDR3 length equals 13 residues. With 6 bases removed from V and 1 base from J, the gap between germline ends came to 9 bases. From germline, CDR1 is KGHSH and CDR2 LQKENI. The chain's CDR3 is CASSSDSQETQYF. Written as DNA, the CDR3 is TGTGCCAGCTCTTCGGACAGCCAAGAGACCCAGTACTTC.

The chain combines TRBV2 with TRBJ2-1; possibly TRBD2 for D (5 bases). V lost 7 bases and J 7 bases, leaving 14 bases between the germline ends. The CDR3 extends over 13 amino acids. Germline V gene data show CDR1 as SNHLY and CDR2 as FYNNEI. In DNA, the CDR3 is TGTGCCAGCACTGACGAATGGGAGAATGAGCAGTTCTTC. Translated: CASTDEWENEQFF.

This clone appeared a single time. The chain has TRBV19 and TRBJ2-7; 8 nucleotides match TRBD1. V lost 5 bases, J lost 1 base, and 4 bases stayed unmatched. Germline V lookup: CDR1 LNHDA, CDR2 SQIVND (reference sequence). This CDR3 contains 14 residues. The CDR3 DNA reads as TGTGCCAGTAGTGCTGGACAGGGATCCTACGAGCAGTACTTC. Amino acid sequence: CASSAGQGSYEQYF.

The genes are TRBV5-4 and TRBJ2-7; 7 bases align to TRBD1. Germline loops: CDR1 SGHNT, CDR2 YYREEE (reference sequence). V shed 4 bases, J shed 3 bases, and the junction held 7 bases outside the gene matches. This CDR3 is built from 14 residues. This CDR3 reads CASSVGQELYEQYF. The CDR3 region has the DNA TGTGCCAGCAGCGTCGGACAGGAACTCTACGAGCAGTACTTC.

The chain has TRBV15 and TRBJ2-7; 8 nucleotides line up with TRBD2. Germline CDR1 LNHNV, CDR2 YYDKDF (reference sequence). The CDR3 is 14 residues long. V lost 5 bases to trimming and J lost 6 bases; unmatched junction nucleotides: 9. For the CDR3, the DNA is TGTGCCACCAGCCTAGGCGGACTAGCTGCCGAGCAGTACTTC. Translated: CATSLGGLAAEQYF.

V gene TRBV4-2 combines with J gene TRBJ1-4, with D perhaps TRBD1 (5 bases). Germline V gene lookup returns CDR1 LGHNA and CDR2 YNFKEQ. The CDR3 covers 16 residues. The V and J ends lost 0 bases and 6 bases respectively, with 14 bases between them. The CDR3 protein is CASSQDLGAGDEKLFF. CDR3 DNA sequence: TGTGCCAGCAGCCAAGATTTAGGGGCGGGGGATGAAAAACTGTTTTTT.

V usage is TRBV6-5 and J usage is TRBJ1-3, with D possibly TRBD1 on 6 matching bases. Per germline, CDR1 MNHEY and CDR2 SVGAGI. The CDR3 has 14 residues. V was pared by 5 bases and J by 3 bases, with 11 bases between. Here the CDR3 DNA reads TGTGCCAGCAGTGGAGCACAGGGTGGAAACACCATATATTTT. This codes for CASSGAQGGNTIYF.

The V and J genes are TRBV5-5 and TRBJ1-3, with D unresolved. Germline CDR1 reads SGHKS; CDR2 reads YYEKEE (reference sequence). The length of the CDR3 is 14 residues. V was trimmed by 5 bases and J by 0 bases, leaving 9 bases between them. The CDR3 reads CASSSDFSGNTIYF. CDR3 nucleotides: TGTGCCAGCAGTTCGGACTTCTCTGGAAACACCATATATTTT.

This chain connects TRBV15 to TRBJ2-5; 7 bases match TRBD1. Trimming removed 4 bases from V and 4 bases from J; junction bases left unmatched: 6. Germline lookup yields CDR1 LNHNV and CDR2 YYDKDF (reference sequence). This CDR3 is built from 14 residues. Written as DNA, the CDR3 is TGTGCCACCAGCAACCCGCAGGGGGTAGAGACCCAGTACTTC. This gives the protein CATSNPQGVETQYF.

This clone turned up a few times. The chain has TRBV11-2 and TRBJ1-2; the match to TRBD1 covers 10 bases. Germline V gene data show CDR1 as SGHAT and CDR2 as FQNNGV. The CDR3 is made up of 16 amino acids. With 0 bases clipped from V and 7 bases from J, the junction kept 8 bases outside the gene matches. The CDR3 region has the DNA TGTGCCAGCAGCTTAGATCGGATCGGGACAGGGGCTGGCTACACCTTC. It yields the protein CASSLDRIGTGAGYTF.

This clone showed up just a few times. The chain links TRBV6-1 to TRBJ2-7; 9 nucleotides agree with TRBD2. Germline values: CDR1 MNHNS, CDR2 SASEGT. The V gene end was trimmed by 0 bases and the J gene end by 3 bases; junction bases not matched to a gene: 6. The CDR3 contains 16 residues. The CDR3 DNA is TGTGCCAGCAGTGAAGCGCTATCTAGCGGGAACTACGAGCAGTACTTC. This translates into CASSEALSSGNYEQYF.

The rearrangement joins TRBV6-6 to TRBJ1-2; TRBD1 might be the D (5 bases). The V gene lost 6 bases and the J gene lost 14 bases, with 25 bases spanning the gap. CDR1 MNHNY and CDR2 SVGAGI come from the germline V gene (reference sequence). The CDR3 covers 14 residues. The CDR3: CASRNIRDSSLRTF. CDR3 coding DNA: TGTGCCAGCAGAAATATCCGGGACTCTTCTTTGAGGACCTTC.

The rearrangement joins TRBV28 to TRBJ1-5; 9 bases line up with TRBD1. With 6 bases clipped from V and 7 bases from J, the junction kept 7 bases outside the gene matches. Germline lookup yields CDR1 MDHEN and CDR2 SYDVKM. The CDR3 has 14 residues. CDR3 loop: CASRQQGARQPQHF. CDR3 DNA: TGTGCCAGCAGACAACAGGGGGCTCGGCAGCCCCAGCATTTT.

To note about this clone: Other nucleotide sequences from this sample produce the same CDR3. J is TRBJ1-5 and V is TRBV28; D perhaps matches TRBD1 (5 bases). This CDR3 contains 13 residues. CDR1 is MDHEN, CDR2 SYDVKM, per germline. V lost 8 bases, J lost 6 bases, and 14 bases lay in between. The CDR3 reads CASSLPGGQPQHF. For the CDR3, the DNA is TGTGCCAGCTCCTTGCCGGGGGGTCAGCCCCAGCATTTT.

Of note for this clone: Other DNA sequences in the same sample also yield this CDR3. V and J are TRBV28 and TRBJ1-1; tentatively, D is TRBD1 (6 bases). Germline V gene sequence: CDR1 MDHEN, CDR2 SYDVKM. The CDR3 has 14 amino acids. V shed 3 bases and J shed 5 bases, with 13 bases lying between them. CDR3 in amino acids: CASSLGGLRTEAFF. In nucleotides, the CDR3 is TGTGCCAGCAGTTTGGGGGGGCTAAGGACTGAAGCTTTCTTT.

V usage is TRBV5-6 and J usage is TRBJ1-2; D remains ambiguous. The V end lost 4 bases, the J end lost 4 bases, and 11 bases lay between the germline ends. The germline V gene encodes CDR1 SGHDT and CDR2 YYEEEE. The CDR3 sequence is 13 residues long. This CDR3 reads CASSLPISYGYTF. The CDR3 DNA reads as TGTGCCAGCAGCCTCCCTATTTCCTATGGCTACACCTTC.

The chain carries TRBV9 and TRBJ1-2, with unresolved D. The length of the CDR3 is 14 residues. Germline values: CDR1 SGDLS, CDR2 YYNGEE. V was clipped by 0 bases and J by 4 bases, with 10 bases between them. The CDR3 DNA reads TGTGCCAGCAGCGTAGGTGGGAGTCCCTATGGCTACACCTTC. As protein: CASSVGGSPYGYTF. Together with reference TRBV9 and TRBJ1-2, the CDR3 gives the full variable domain: DSGVTQTPKHLITATGQRVTLRCSPRSGDLSVYWYQQSLDQGLQFLIQYYNGEERAKGNILERFSAQQFPDLHSELNLSSLELGDSALYFCASSVGGSPYGYTFGSGTRLTVV.

As concerns this clone: This same CDR3 is encoded by further DNA sequences in the sample. The chain carries TRBV19 and TRBJ1-3; D call uncertain. The V and J ends lost 4 bases and 3 bases respectively, with 7 bases between them. Germline V gene sequence: CDR1 LNHDA, CDR2 SQIVND (reference sequence). CDR3 length equals 13 residues. CDR3 sequence (DNA): TGTGCCAGTAGTAGCTGGAGTGGAAACACCATATATTTT. Protein sequence: CASSSWSGNTIYF.

The chain carries TRBV5-4 and TRBJ1-1; possibly TRBD1 for D (6 bases). There are 14 residues in the CDR3. The V gene's germline CDR1 is SGHNT and CDR2 YYREEE (reference sequence). V gave up 4 bases and J gave up 7 bases, with 17 bases separating them. CDR3 coding DNA: TGTGCCAGCAGCAGTGGGGTGGGGGCTGGTGAAGCTTTCTTT. Protein product: CASSSGVGAGEAFF.

This clone was seen more than once but under ten times. This chain connects TRBV7-2 to TRBJ2-5; 9 nucleotides match TRBD1. The germline V gene encodes CDR1 SGHTA and CDR2 FQGNSA. The CDR3 extends over 14 amino acids. V trimming: 2 bases; J trimming: 5 bases; junction bases outside the gene matches: 3. The CDR3 sequence: CASSLTGGRETQYF. The CDR3 DNA reads TGTGCCAGCAGCTTAACAGGGGGCCGGGAGACCCAGTACTTC.

The rearrangement uses TRBV5-4 and TRBJ1-1; the D is unclear. The CDR3 runs 14 residues. Germline V gene sequence: CDR1 SGHNT, CDR2 YYREEE (reference sequence). V gave up 4 bases and J gave up 0 bases, with 10 bases separating them. CDR3 bases: TGTGCCAGCAGCCTGAGTACGGTGAACACTGAAGCTTTCTTT. It yields the protein CASSLSTVNTEAFF.

The rearrangement joins TRBV5-1 to TRBJ2-1; a possible D gene is TRBD2 (5 bases). Per the germline V gene, CDR1 is SGHRS and CDR2 is YFSETQ. The CDR3 sequence is 15 residues long. Trimming left V 4 bases short and J 9 bases short, with 20 bases between. The CDR3 sequence is CASSTTGPNRGEQFF. As DNA, the CDR3 is TGCGCCAGCAGCACAACCGGACCTAACCGGGGTGAGCAGTTCTTC.

V usage is TRBV4-1 and J usage is TRBJ2-2, with 9 bases fitting TRBD2. Germline V lookup: CDR1 MGHRA, CDR2 YSYEKL. V was clipped by 4 bases and J by 5 bases; unmatched bases: 11. The CDR3 extends over 17 amino acids. The CDR3 loop is CASSRNGGRGRTGELFF. The CDR3 DNA sequence: TGCGCCAGCAGCCGGAACGGCGGGAGGGGGAGGACCGGGGAGCTGTTTTTT.

This sequence joins TRBV18 and TRBJ1-4; 9 bases fit TRBD1. Germline-derived CDR1 and CDR2 are KGHSH and LQKENI. J was trimmed by 8 bases and V by 2 bases; bases with no gene match: 3. This CDR3 contains 14 residues. This CDR3 reads CASSPRDRAEKLFF. The DNA of the CDR3 is TGTGCCAGCTCACCAAGGGACAGGGCCGAAAAACTGTTTTTT.

The chain couples TRBV5-6 to TRBJ1-5; TRBD1 matches at 9 bases. V trimming: 3 bases; J trimming: 9 bases; junction bases outside the gene matches: 7. The CDR3 loop spans 14 amino acids. In germline, CDR1 is SGHDT, CDR2 YYEEEE. As DNA, the CDR3 is TGTGCCAGCAGCTACCGGGACAGGGTTTGGCCCCAGCATTTT. This translates into CASSYRDRVWPQHF. Together with reference TRBV5-6 and TRBJ1-5, the CDR3 gives the full variable domain: DAGVTQSPTHLIKTRGQQVTLRCSPKSGHDTVSWYQQALGQGPQFIFQYYEEEERQRGNFPDRFSGHQFPNYSSELNVNALLLGDSALYLCASSYRDRVWPQHFGDGTRLSIL.

The rearrangement uses TRBV18 and TRBJ1-6; tentatively, D is TRBD1 (6 bases). V gave up 3 bases and J gave up 3 bases, with 9 bases separating them. CDR1 is KGHSH, CDR2 LQKENI, per germline. CDR3 length: 15 residues. This CDR3 is CASSPGQIYNSPLHF. The CDR3 DNA reads TGTGCCAGCTCACCCGGACAGATCTATAATTCACCCCTCCACTTT.

The chain joins TRBV4-2 to TRBJ2-5; 10 bases align to TRBD2. The V and J ends lost 4 bases and 11 bases, in that order; junction bases with no gene match: 16. Per germline, CDR1 LGHNA and CDR2 YNFKEQ. This CDR3 region has 16 residues. CDR3 coding DNA: TGTGCCAGCAGCCGTCGAAGCGGGAGGGCCATCTCGGAGCAGTACTTC. It specifies CASSRRSGRAISEQYF.